The 5 T cell receptor beta chains below all came from one sample that was sequenced in a study of control samples from healthy donors and cancer patients (dated by TCRdb to about 2020). The library was made by the immunoSEQ multiplex PCR assay. TCRdb took over this immuneACCESS table, retaining in-frame rearrangements with V and J assigned. Such tables are incomplete; in checked studies, under half of the missing clones stem from an unresolved V gene, and the remainder is unexplained. Across this sample there are about 160,000 clones, with about 94% seen only once. More than 8% of the sample is held by the ten biggest clonotypes. The sequenced material came from blood. These receptor sequences come from a middle-aged woman in good health.

The rearrangement links TRBV10-2 to TRBJ2-7; 13 positions agree with TRBD2. V trimming: 7 bases; J trimming: 7 bases; junction bases outside the gene matches: 4. The CDR3 loop spans 13 amino acids. Looked up from germline, CDR1 is WSHSY and CDR2 is SAAADI. The CDR3 DNA follows: TGCGCCAGCACATGGACTAGCGGGAGTGAGCAGTACTTC. Its translation: CASTWTSGSEQYF.

A single count supports this clone. The chain links TRBV30 to TRBJ1-2; D gene uncertain. The ends were cut back, 0 bases at V and 8 bases at J, with 16 bases in the middle. This CDR3 contains 14 residues. Germline CDR1 reads GTSNPN; CDR2 reads SVGIG (reference sequence). CDR3 residues: CAWSVLQSAVGYTF. DNA of the CDR3: TGTGCCTGGAGTGTACTGCAGTCGGCCGTAGGCTACACCTTC.

The rearrangement joins TRBV12-3 or TRBV12-4 to TRBJ2-1, with a weak D call TRBD1 (6 bases). V was shortened by 2 bases and J by 8 bases, with 7 bases between the two germline ends. This CDR3 spans 12 amino acids. In DNA form, the CDR3 reads TGTGCCAGCAGTTTAACAGGGTATGAGCAGTTCTTC. Protein: CASSLTGYEQFF.

The J gene is TRBJ1-3, the V gene TRBV13; D is unresolved. V gave up 0 bases and J gave up 0 bases, with 12 bases separating them. This CDR3 has 17 residues. The germline V gene has CDR1 PRHDT and CDR2 FYEKMQ (reference sequence). The CDR3 coding sequence is TGTGCCAGCAGCTTAGGCCTGAGGGTTCGCTCTGGAAACACCATATATTTT. It translates to CASSLGLRVRSGNTIYF. The whole variable domain, filled in from reference TRBV13 and TRBJ1-3, reads AAGVIQSPRHLIKEKRETATLKCYPIPRHDTVYWYQQGPGQDPQFLISFYEKMQSDKGSIPDRFSAQQFSDYHSELNMSSLELGDSALYFCASSLGLRVRSGNTIYFGEGSWLTVV.

This clone was found a few times. The V and J genes are TRBV29-1 and TRBJ1-5; 8 bases fit TRBD1. Germline CDR1 SQVTM, CDR2 ANQGSEA. The junction had 8 bases not matched to a gene; V was cut back by 7 bases and J by 6 bases. This CDR3 is 13 amino acids long. The CDR3 loop is CSGGQGKGQPQHF. The CDR3 DNA reads as TGCAGCGGAGGACAGGGAAAAGGTCAGCCCCAGCATTTT.